This TCR beta chain emerged from a study of blood T cell repertoires in COVID-19. Turning to the study itself: PBMCs, B-cell-depleted T cells, or T cells were the source of the cDNA or gDNA that made up the material.

V was trimmed by 0 bases and J by 6 bases, leaving 12 bases between them. Germline V CDR1 and CDR2: SGDLS, YYNGEE. This CDR3 has 14 amino acids. TCRdb keeps only in-frame clones here, not all; method: immunoSEQ multiplex PCR. This table holds 320,000 or so clones, more than 85% found once. Participant age was roughly 18 to 89 years, and participants resided in fewer than 30 US areas. This chain connects TRBV9 to TRBJ1-2; tentatively, D is TRBD1 (6 bases). Sequenced input: PBMCs or T cells enriched from blood (not recorded which). The sequence was obtained from a woman under 40 who had recovered from COVID-19. Here the CDR3 DNA reads TGTGCCAGCAGCGTAGGGGCGGGGGGCGATGGCTACACCTTC. Translated, it gives CASSVGAGGDGYTF.